This TCR beta chain was profiled in a study of T cell responses to AZD1222 COVID-19 vaccine. Germline loops: CDR1 SGHRS, CDR2 YFSETQ. The V and J ends lost 0 bases and 1 base respectively, with 8 bases between them. The CDR3 covers 14 residues. With respect to this clone: Its specificity is not known.

Clones were read by immunoSEQ multiplex PCR, and TCRdb kept only the in-frame ones, dropping some. The sample includes 95,000 to 150,000 clones, over 75% of them seen just once. The study's findings and limits: Repertoires were collected only later (after the peak T cell response had occurred).

The sequences come from peripheral blood, collected on day 0 of AZD1222 vaccination. The V call is TRBV5-1, the J call TRBJ2-7, with D uncertain. The receptor's source is an adult in good health. As DNA, the CDR3 is TGCGCCAGCAGCTTGGAACACCTATCCTACGAGCAGTACTTC. Its translation is CASSLEHLSYEQYF.